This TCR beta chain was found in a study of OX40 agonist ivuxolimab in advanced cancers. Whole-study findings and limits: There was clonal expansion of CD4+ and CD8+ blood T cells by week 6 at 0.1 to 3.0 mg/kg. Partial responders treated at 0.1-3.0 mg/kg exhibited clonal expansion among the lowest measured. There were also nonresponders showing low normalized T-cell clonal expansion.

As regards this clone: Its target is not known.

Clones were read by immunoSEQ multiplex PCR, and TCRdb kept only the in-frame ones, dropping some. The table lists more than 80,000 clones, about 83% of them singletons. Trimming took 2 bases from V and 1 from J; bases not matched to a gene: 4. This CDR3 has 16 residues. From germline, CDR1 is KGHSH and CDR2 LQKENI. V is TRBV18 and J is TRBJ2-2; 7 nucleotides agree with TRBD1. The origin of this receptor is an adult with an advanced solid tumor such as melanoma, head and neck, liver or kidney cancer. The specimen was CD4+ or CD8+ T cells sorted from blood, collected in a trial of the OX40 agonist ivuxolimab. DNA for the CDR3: TGTGCCAGCTCACCATCCTACAGGGGGAACACCGGGGAGCTGTTTTTT. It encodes CASSPSYRGNTGELFF.